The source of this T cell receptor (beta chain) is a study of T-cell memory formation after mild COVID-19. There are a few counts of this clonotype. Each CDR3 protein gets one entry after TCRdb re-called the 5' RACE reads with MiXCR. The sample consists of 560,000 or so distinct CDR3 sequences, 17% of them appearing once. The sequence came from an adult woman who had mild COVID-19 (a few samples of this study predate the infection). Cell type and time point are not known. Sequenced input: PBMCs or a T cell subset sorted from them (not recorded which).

The CDR3 nucleotides read TGTGCCAGCAGCCAAGATCAGGGGACAGGGGAAACCGGGGAGCTGTTTTTT. Translating gives CASSQDQGTGETGELFF. The chain has TRBV4-2 and TRBJ2-2; the match to TRBD1 covers 10 bases. CDR1 is LGHNA, CDR2 YNFKEQ, per germline. V shed 0 bases and J 5 bases; nucleotides not matched to a gene: 6. This CDR3 comprises 17 residues.